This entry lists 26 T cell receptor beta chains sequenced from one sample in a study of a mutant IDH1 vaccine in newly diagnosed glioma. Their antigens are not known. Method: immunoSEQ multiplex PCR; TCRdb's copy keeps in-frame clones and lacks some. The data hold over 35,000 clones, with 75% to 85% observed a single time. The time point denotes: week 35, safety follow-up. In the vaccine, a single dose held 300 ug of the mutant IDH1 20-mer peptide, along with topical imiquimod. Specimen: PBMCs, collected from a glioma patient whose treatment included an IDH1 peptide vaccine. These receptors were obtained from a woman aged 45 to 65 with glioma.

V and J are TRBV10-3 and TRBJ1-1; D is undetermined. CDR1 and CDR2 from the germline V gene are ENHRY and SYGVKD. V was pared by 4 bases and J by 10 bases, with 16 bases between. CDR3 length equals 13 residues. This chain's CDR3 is CAISGSGGLRAFF. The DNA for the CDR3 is TGTGCCATCAGTGGGTCGGGCGGACTTCGAGCTTTCTTT.

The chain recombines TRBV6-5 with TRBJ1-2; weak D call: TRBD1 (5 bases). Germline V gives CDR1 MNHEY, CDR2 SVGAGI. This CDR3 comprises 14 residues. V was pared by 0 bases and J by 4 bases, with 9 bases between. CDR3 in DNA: TGTGCCAGCAGTTACTCCCAGGGACGCTATGGCTACACCTTC. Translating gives CASSYSQGRYGYTF.

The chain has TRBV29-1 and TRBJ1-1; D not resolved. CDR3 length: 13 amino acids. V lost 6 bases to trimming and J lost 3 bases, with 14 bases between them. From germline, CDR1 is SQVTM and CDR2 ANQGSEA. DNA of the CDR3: TGCAGCGTCACCATTCGTTTGGACACTGAAGCTTTCTTT. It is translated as CSVTIRLDTEAFF.

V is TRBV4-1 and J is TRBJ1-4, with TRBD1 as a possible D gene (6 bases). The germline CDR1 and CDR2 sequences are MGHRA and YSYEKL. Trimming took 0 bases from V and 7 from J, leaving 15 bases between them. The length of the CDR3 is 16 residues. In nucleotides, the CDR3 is TGCGCCAGCAGCCAAGATATGGGCAGCAGGGGTGAAAAACTGTTTTTT. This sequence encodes CASSQDMGSRGEKLFF.

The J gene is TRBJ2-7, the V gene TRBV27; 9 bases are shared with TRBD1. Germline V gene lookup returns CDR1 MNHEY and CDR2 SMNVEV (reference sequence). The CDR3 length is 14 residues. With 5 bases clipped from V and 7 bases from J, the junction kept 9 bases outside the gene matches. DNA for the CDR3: TGTGCCAGCAGTCCCCGGGACAGGGTTCAGGAGCAGTACTTC. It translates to CASSPRDRVQEQYF.

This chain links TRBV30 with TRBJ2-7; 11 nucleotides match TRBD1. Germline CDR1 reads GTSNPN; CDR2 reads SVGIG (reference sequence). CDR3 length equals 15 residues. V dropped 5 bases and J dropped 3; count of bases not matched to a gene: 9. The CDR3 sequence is CAWVDRDRGFYEQYF. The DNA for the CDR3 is TGTGCCTGGGTGGATAGGGACAGGGGGTTCTACGAGCAGTACTTC. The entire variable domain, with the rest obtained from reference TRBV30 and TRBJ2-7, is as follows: SQTIHQWPATLVQPVGSPLSLECTVEGTSNPNLYWYRQAAGRGLQLLFYSVGIGQISSEVPQNLSASRPQDRQFILSSKKLLLSDSGFYLCAWVDRDRGFYEQYFGPGTRLTVT.

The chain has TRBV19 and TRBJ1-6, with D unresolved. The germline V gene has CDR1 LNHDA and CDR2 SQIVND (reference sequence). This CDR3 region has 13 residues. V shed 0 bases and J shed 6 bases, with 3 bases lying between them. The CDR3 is CASSIEVNSPLHF. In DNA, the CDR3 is TGTGCCAGTAGTATAGAAGTTAATTCACCCCTCCACTTT.

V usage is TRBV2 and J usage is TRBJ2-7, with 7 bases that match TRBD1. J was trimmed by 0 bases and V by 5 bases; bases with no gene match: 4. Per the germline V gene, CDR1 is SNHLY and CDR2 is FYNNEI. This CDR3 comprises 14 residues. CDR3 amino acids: CASSPDRFSYEQYF. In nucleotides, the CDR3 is TGTGCCAGCAGTCCGGACAGGTTCTCCTACGAGCAGTACTTC.

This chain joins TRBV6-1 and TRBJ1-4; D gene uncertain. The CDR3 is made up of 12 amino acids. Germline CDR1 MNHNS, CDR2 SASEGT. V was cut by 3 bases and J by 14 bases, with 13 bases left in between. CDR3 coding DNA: TGTGCCAGCAGTGACGGGTCACGTGGGCTGTTTTTT. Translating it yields CASSDGSRGLFF.

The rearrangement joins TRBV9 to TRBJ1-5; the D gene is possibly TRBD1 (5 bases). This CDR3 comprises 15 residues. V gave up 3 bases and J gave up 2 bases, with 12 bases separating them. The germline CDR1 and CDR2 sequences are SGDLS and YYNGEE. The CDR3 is CASSAGTLGNQPQHF. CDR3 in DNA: TGTGCCAGCAGCGCTGGGACTTTAGGCAATCAGCCCCAGCATTTT.

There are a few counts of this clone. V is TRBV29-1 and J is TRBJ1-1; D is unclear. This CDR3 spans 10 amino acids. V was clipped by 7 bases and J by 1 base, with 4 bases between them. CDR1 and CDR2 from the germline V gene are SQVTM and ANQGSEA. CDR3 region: CSGKNTEAFF. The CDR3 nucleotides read TGCAGCGGAAAGAACACTGAAGCTTTCTTT.

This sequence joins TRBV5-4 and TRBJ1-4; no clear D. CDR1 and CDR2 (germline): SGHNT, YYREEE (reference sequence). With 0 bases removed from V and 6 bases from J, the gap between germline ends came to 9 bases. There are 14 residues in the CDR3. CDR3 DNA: TGTGCCAGCAGCTTGGACCTGGGCGATGAAAAACTGTTTTTT. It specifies CASSLDLGDEKLFF.

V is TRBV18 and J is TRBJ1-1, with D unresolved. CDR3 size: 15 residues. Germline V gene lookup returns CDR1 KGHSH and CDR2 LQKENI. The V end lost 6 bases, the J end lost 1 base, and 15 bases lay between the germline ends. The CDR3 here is CASSLGGQENTEAFF. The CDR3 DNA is TGTGCCAGCTCCCTCGGCGGGCAGGAGAACACTGAAGCTTTCTTT.

The chain's CDR3 is CASAIEGSYNEQFF. CDR3 nucleotides: TGCGCCAGCGCAATCGAAGGATCCTACAATGAGCAGTTCTTC. The V call is TRBV5-1, the J call TRBJ2-1; D is unclear. V lost 7 bases to trimming and J lost 1 base, with 12 bases between them. The CDR3 has 14 residues. Germline-derived CDR1 and CDR2 are SGHRS and YFSETQ.

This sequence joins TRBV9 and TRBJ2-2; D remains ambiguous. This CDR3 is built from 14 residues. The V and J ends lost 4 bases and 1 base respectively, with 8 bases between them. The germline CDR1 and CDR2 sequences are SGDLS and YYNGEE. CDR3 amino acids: CASSTSGNTGELFF. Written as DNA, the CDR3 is TGTGCCAGCAGCACTTCGGGGAACACCGGGGAGCTGTTTTTT.

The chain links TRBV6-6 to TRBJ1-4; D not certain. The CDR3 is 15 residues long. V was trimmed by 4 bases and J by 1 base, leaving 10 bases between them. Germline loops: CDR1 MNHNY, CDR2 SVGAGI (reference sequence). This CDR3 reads CASSSGRGTNEKLFF. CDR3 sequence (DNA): TGTGCCAGCAGTTCCGGACGGGGAACTAATGAAAAACTGTTTTTT.

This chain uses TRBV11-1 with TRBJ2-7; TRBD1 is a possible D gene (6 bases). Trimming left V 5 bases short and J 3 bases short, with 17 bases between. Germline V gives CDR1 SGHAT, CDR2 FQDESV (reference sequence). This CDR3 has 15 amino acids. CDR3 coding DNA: TGTGCCAGCAGCCCGACGGACAGACCATTCTACGAGCAGTACTTC. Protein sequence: CASSPTDRPFYEQYF.

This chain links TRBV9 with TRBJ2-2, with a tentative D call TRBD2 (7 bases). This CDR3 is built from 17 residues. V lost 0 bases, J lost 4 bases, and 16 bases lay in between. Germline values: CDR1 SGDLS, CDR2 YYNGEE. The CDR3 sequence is CASSVERGAVGTGELFF. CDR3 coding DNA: TGTGCCAGCAGCGTAGAACGGGGGGCGGTGGGCACCGGGGAGCTGTTTTTT.

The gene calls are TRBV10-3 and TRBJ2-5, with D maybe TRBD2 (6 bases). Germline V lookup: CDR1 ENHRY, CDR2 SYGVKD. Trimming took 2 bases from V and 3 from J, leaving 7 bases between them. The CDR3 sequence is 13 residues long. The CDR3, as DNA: TGTGCCATCAGTGAGCGCGGGGAAGAGACCCAGTACTTC. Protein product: CAISERGEETQYF.

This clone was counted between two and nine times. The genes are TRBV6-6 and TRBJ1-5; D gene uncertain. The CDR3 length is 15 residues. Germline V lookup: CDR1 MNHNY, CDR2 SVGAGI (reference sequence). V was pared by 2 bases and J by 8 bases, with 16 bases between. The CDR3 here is CASSYPTEGREPQHF. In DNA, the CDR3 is TGTGCCAGCAGTTACCCGACTGAGGGTCGCGAGCCCCAGCATTTT.

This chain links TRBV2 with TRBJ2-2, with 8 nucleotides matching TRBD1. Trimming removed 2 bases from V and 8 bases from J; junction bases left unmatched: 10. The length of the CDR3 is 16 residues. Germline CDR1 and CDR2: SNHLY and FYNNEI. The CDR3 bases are TGTGCCAGCAGTGAATTAGGACAGGGAATGACGGGGGAGCTGTTTTTT. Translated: CASSELGQGMTGELFF.

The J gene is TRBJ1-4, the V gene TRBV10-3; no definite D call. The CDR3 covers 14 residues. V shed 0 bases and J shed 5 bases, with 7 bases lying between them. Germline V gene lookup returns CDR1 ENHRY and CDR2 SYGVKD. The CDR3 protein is CAISESVTNEKLFF. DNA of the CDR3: TGTGCCATCAGTGAGTCGGTGACGAATGAAAAACTGTTTTTT.

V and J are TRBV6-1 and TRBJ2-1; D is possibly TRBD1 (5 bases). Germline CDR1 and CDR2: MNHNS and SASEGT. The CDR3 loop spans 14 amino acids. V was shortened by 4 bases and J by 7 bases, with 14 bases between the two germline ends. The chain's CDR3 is CASSGTLNPNEQFF. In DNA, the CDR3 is TGTGCCAGCAGTGGGACACTGAACCCAAATGAGCAGTTCTTC.

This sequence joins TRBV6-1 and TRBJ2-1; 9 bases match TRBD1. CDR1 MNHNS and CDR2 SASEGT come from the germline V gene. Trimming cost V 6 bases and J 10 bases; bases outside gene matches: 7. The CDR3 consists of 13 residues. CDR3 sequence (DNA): TGTGCCAGCAGGATCTTGGACAGGGGCGAGCAGTTCTTC. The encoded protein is CASRILDRGEQFF.

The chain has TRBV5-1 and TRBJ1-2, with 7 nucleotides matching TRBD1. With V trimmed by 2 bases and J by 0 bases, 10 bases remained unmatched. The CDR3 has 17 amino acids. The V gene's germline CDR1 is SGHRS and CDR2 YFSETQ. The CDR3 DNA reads TGCGCCAGCAGCTTCTCGGCGGGACAGCCCCCTAACTATGGCTACACCTTC. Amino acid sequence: CASSFSAGQPPNYGYTF.

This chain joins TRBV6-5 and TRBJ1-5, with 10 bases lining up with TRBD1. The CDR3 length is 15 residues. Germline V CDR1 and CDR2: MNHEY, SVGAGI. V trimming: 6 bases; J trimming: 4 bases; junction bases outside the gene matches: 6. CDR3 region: CASRPPGQGNQPQHF. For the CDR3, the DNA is TGTGCCAGCAGGCCTCCGGGACAGGGGAATCAGCCCCAGCATTTT.